The clone carrying this T cell receptor beta chain occurred many times. Antigen unknown. Hyperthyroidism in the patients, aged 18 to 65, was newly diagnosed and under 2 months in duration. Diagnostic decisions used clinical symptoms, serum thyroxine and TRAb, thyroid ultrasound and orbital computed tomography. PBMCs were collected from a roughly 9.7 ml volume of fresh peripheral blood. The entry originates in a study of T cells in Graves' hyperthyroidism and ophthalmopathy. Study-wide points: Blood samples included most of the expanded thyroid clonotypes exceeding 0.001.

What was amplified from RNA transcripts were TCR beta CDR3 regions. The HTBI primer set served for first-round RT-PCR of the TCR CDR3. MiXCR was run by TCRdb on the multiplex PCR reads, yielding one entry per CDR3 protein. The sample lists 300,000 or so distinct CDR3 sequences; under 25% were seen once. CDR1 and CDR2 (germline): SQVTM, ANQGSEA. The CDR3 spans 13 residues. Trimming cost V 4 bases and J 9 bases; bases outside gene matches: 6. The receptor was isolated from a woman between 45 and 60 years old with Graves' hyperthyroidism. The J gene is TRBJ2-1, the V gene TRBV29-1; 10 bases are a match to TRBD1. Specimen: blood. The DNA of the CDR3 is TGCAGCGTTGGAAAAGGACAGGGGGTTGAGCAGTTCTTC. This sequence encodes CSVGKGQGVEQFF.